One sample yielded the 21 T cell receptor beta chains listed below, sequenced in a study of radiation and T cells in renal cell carcinoma. Measured with immunoSEQ multiplex PCR; TCRdb has only the in-frame clones, and not every one. The sample shows 110,000 to 150,000 clones, more than 70% of them seen only once. Regarding time point: baseline pretreatment blood. Treatment noted: 15 Gy SBRT to primary tumor, nephrectomy 4 weeks later. The sample consisted of blood, taken from a patient whose treatment included radiotherapy and nephrectomy. The receptors shown here come from a woman between 50 and 59 years old with renal cell carcinoma.

The rearrangement links TRBV6-1 to TRBJ1-2; perhaps TRBD1 as D (6 bases). The germline V and J ends were trimmed by 4 bases and 6 bases, with 15 bases remaining between them. This CDR3 region has 14 residues. CDR1 is MNHNS and CDR2 is SASEGT in the germline V gene. The DNA for the CDR3 is TGTGCCAGCAGTGGCTTACAGGGAATGGATGGCTACACCTTC. This gives the protein CASSGLQGMDGYTF.

The chain couples TRBV6-6 to TRBJ1-4, with 8 bases lining up with TRBD1. Germline V gene data show CDR1 as MNHNY and CDR2 as SVGAGI (reference sequence). The CDR3 spans 13 residues. After removal of 5 bases from V and 11 bases from J, the junction contained 7 bases not matched to a gene. The CDR3 region has the DNA TGTGCCAGCAGTCAAGACAGGGGCGACAAACTGTTTTTT. Translation gives CASSQDRGDKLFF.

The rearrangement links TRBV4-2 to TRBJ2-3; no clear D gene. CDR3 length equals 16 residues. Germline CDR1 LGHNA, CDR2 YNFKEQ. The V and J ends lost 1 base and 2 bases respectively, with 13 bases between them. CDR3 sequence: CASSQVFDHYTDTQYF. The CDR3 region has the DNA TGTGCCAGCAGCCAAGTCTTTGACCATTACACAGATACGCAGTATTTT.

This clone was detected once. The chain has TRBV7-2 and TRBJ1-1; D remains unclear. The germline gives CDR1 SGHTA, CDR2 FQGNSA. The CDR3 contains 13 residues. The ends were cut back, 4 bases at V and 4 bases at J, with 10 bases in the middle. The CDR3 DNA follows: TGTGCCAGCAGCTCCAACGCGGGCACTGAAGCTTTCTTT. This encodes CASSSNAGTEAFF.

V and J are TRBV10-3 and TRBJ2-3; TRBD1 matches at 11 bases. Trimming cost V 4 bases and J 2 bases; bases outside gene matches: 5. Per germline, CDR1 ENHRY and CDR2 SYGVKD. CDR3 length equals 16 residues. CDR3 residues: CAISGWDRGATDTQYF. In DNA, the CDR3 is TGTGCCATCAGTGGATGGGACAGGGGGGCCACAGATACGCAGTATTTT.

The chain joins TRBV6-1 to TRBJ2-1, with 14 bases that match TRBD2. Trimming took 1 base from V and 6 from J; bases not matched to a gene: 2. In germline, CDR1 is MNHNS, CDR2 SASEGT. The CDR3 sequence is 16 residues long. The CDR3 region has the DNA TGTGCCAGCAGTGAAGTAGGACTAGCGGGGGGCAATGAGCAGTTCTTC. It encodes CASSEVGLAGGNEQFF.

The V call is TRBV2, the J call TRBJ1-2; D is unclear. V was cut by 1 base and J by 1 base, with 1 base left in between. CDR3 length equals 12 residues. CDR1 is SNHLY and CDR2 is FYNNEI in the germline V gene. The CDR3 region has the DNA TGTGCCAGCAGTGAAGTTAACTATGGCTACACCTTC. This gives the protein CASSEVNYGYTF. The full variable domain, rest sourced from reference TRBV2 and TRBJ1-2, is EPEVTQTPSHQVTQMGQEVILRCVPISNHLYFYWYRQILGQKVEFLVSFYNNEISEKSEIFDDQFSVERPDGSNFTLKIRSTKLEDSAMYFCASSEVNYGYTFGSGTRLTVV.

J is TRBJ2-4 and V is TRBV7-8, with a tentative D call TRBD2 (6 bases). Germline V gene lookup returns CDR1 SGHVS and CDR2 FQNEAQ. This CDR3 region has 16 residues. Trimming took off 5 bases at V and 4 bases at J, with 18 bases between the two ends. CDR3 sequence: CASSPRPGDGKNIQYF. DNA of the CDR3: TGTGCCAGCAGCCCTAGGCCGGGGGACGGGAAAAACATTCAGTACTTC.

This chain connects TRBV2 to TRBJ2-2; possibly TRBD1 for D (5 bases). CDR3 length: 14 residues. The V gene's germline CDR1 is SNHLY and CDR2 FYNNEI. V lost 6 bases and J lost 1, with 9 bases in between. CDR3 sequence: CASSRTKNTGELFF. The DNA for the CDR3 is TGTGCCAGCAGCCGGACAAAGAACACCGGGGAGCTGTTTTTT.

The V gene is TRBV5-1, the J gene TRBJ2-2, with no clear D. V lost 0 bases to trimming and J lost 4 bases, with 7 bases between them. The V gene's germline CDR1 is SGHRS and CDR2 YFSETQ. The CDR3 totals 14 residues. The CDR3 DNA sequence: TGCGCCAGCAGCTTGGCTCTGGGCACCGGGGAGCTGTTTTTT. This translates into CASSLALGTGELFF.

The CDR3 coding sequence is TGTGCCAGTAGTATTGGAGACGTCGGCAATCAGCCCCAGCATTTT. This codes for CASSIGDVGNQPQHF. This chain links TRBV19 with TRBJ1-5; D unresolved. Trimming pared 3 bases from V and 2 bases from J, leaving 11 bases between. CDR1 and CDR2 from the germline V gene are LNHDA and SQIVND (reference sequence). The CDR3 has 15 residues.

The chain has TRBV29-1 and TRBJ2-5, with TRBD2 matching over 12 bases. Trimming removed 7 bases from V and 1 base from J; junction bases left unmatched: 4. This CDR3 is 14 amino acids long. Germline V lookup: CDR1 SQVTM, CDR2 ANQGSEA. The CDR3 DNA sequence: TGCAGCGGTACTAGCGGGGGGAGCCAAGAGACCCAGTACTTC. Protein product: CSGTSGGSQETQYF.

The gene calls are TRBV4-2 and TRBJ1-1, with 8 positions matching TRBD1. Germline lookup yields CDR1 LGHNA and CDR2 YNFKEQ. With 0 bases clipped from V and 4 bases from J, the junction kept 7 bases outside the gene matches. The CDR3 runs 16 residues. CDR3 nucleotides: TGTGCCAGCAGCCAAGAACCCAGGGGGCGATCCACTGAAGCTTTCTTT. It is translated as CASSQEPRGRSTEAFF.

The chain couples TRBV5-1 to TRBJ2-1; D unclear. Germline CDR1 reads SGHRS; CDR2 reads YFSETQ. Trimming took 4 bases from V and 8 from J, leaving 19 bases between them. The CDR3 is 15 residues long. The CDR3 bases are TGCGCCAGCAGCGAGGCTGGTCGTCTATTCGATGAGCAGTTCTTC. It specifies CASSEAGRLFDEQFF.

The rearrangement uses TRBV2 and TRBJ2-5; D is undetermined. Per germline, CDR1 SNHLY and CDR2 FYNNEI. V shed 3 bases and J shed 5 bases, with 4 bases lying between them. This CDR3 spans 11 amino acids. The CDR3, as DNA: TGTGCCAGCAGTGATCCGGAGACCCAGTACTTC. Encoded protein: CASSDPETQYF.

This clone was observed a few times. V is TRBV30 and J is TRBJ1-2; no clear D gene. The CDR3 consists of 11 residues. The V end was cut by 2 bases, the J end by 10 bases, with 11 bases between. The germline V gene has CDR1 GTSNPN and CDR2 SVGIG (reference sequence). The CDR3 sequence is CAWSKEAIYTF. For the CDR3, the DNA is TGTGCCTGGAGTAAAGAAGCTATCTACACCTTC.

The chain joins TRBV7-5 to TRBJ2-5. TRBV7-5 is listed as a pseudogene. This CDR3 has 18 amino acids. CDR3 nucleotide sequence: TGTGCCAGAAGCCGAGCTCCCCGGGCCCTTTTTTACCAAGAGACCCAGTACTTC. The encoded protein is CARSRAPRALFYQETQYF.

V is TRBV5-1 and J is TRBJ1-2; 8 bases are shared with TRBD1. Germline CDR1 is SGHRS and CDR2 is YFSETQ. The V gene end was trimmed by 2 bases and the J gene end by 4 bases; junction bases not matched to a gene: 1. CDR3 length: 13 amino acids. The CDR3 nucleotides are TGCGCCAGCAGCTTTACAGGGGGCTATGGCTACACCTTC. It specifies CASSFTGGYGYTF.

V and J are TRBV25-1 and TRBJ1-1; TRBD1 is a possible D gene (5 bases). Germline CDR1 reads MGHDK; CDR2 reads SYGVNS. V was trimmed by 2 bases and J by 10 bases, leaving 11 bases between them. The CDR3 contains 12 residues. The CDR3 coding sequence is TGTGCCAGCAGTGAACAGGGTTTAGGAGCTTTCTTT. Residues: CASSEQGLGAFF. The full variable domain, completed using reference TRBV25-1 and TRBJ1-1, is EADIYQTPRYLVIGTGKKITLECSQTMGHDKMYWYQQDPGMELHLIHYSYGVNSTEKGDLSSESTVSRIRTEHFPLTLESARPSHTSQYLCASSEQGLGAFFGQGTRLTVV.

The chain is built from TRBV28 and TRBJ2-3, with D hard to call. The CDR3 is made up of 16 amino acids. Germline values: CDR1 MDHEN, CDR2 SYDVKM. V gave up 5 bases and J gave up 4 bases, with 19 bases separating them. CDR3: CASSPRTWGRADTQYF. DNA of the CDR3: TGTGCCAGCAGTCCTCGAACGTGGGGTCGCGCAGATACGCAGTATTTT.

V and J are TRBV2 and TRBJ2-7, with TRBD2 identical over 11 bases. The CDR3 runs to 14 residues. From germline, CDR1 is SNHLY and CDR2 FYNNEI. V dropped 8 bases and J dropped 3; count of bases not matched to a gene: 6. The CDR3 loop is CASHLTSGDYEQYF. In DNA form, the CDR3 reads TGTGCCAGCCATCTGACTAGCGGGGACTACGAGCAGTACTTC.